A selection of T cell receptor beta chains follows, all from one sample in a study of blood T cell repertoires in COVID-19. The data were produced by immunoSEQ multiplex PCR, yet TCRdb's version contains in-frame clones alone and is incomplete. The sample includes around 200,000 clones, 86% of them seen just once. The sequencing input was peripheral blood. All receptors come from a man between 65 and 79 years old with acute or convalescent COVID-19. Each CDR3 is given with its conserved first and last residue. The D gene is left open where the match is weak. Rows give clone size only sometimes, using once, few, many, or a class for an expanded clone.

>TRBV5-1|TRBJ1-5|-|-
CASSLGRGDQPQHF
TGCGCCAGCAGCTTGGGCAGGGGAGATCAGCCCCAGCATTTT
>TRBV4-3|TRBJ1-1|-|-
CASSQGEGSLNTEAFF
TGCGCCAGCAGCCAAGGGGAGGGCTCCCTAAACACTGAAGCTTTCTTT
>TRBV3-1/TRBV3-2|TRBJ1-6|-|-
CASSTLAGDSPLHF
TGTGCCAGCAGCACTCTCGCGGGGGATTCACCCCTCCACTTT
>TRBV30|TRBJ1-6|-|TRBD1
CAWSVGQGWTSPLHF
TGTGCCTGGAGTGTAGGACAGGGGTGGACTTCACCCCTCCACTTT
>TRBV4-1|TRBJ2-7|-|TRBD1
CASSHGTGGTYEQYF
TGCGCCAGCAGCCACGGGACAGGGGGTACCTACGAGCAGTACTTC
>TRBV12-3/TRBV12-4|TRBJ1-2|-|TRBD1
CASTIGQGGGYTF
TGTGCCAGCACTATAGGACAGGGAGGTGGCTACACCTTC
>TRBV10-2|TRBJ2-2|-|TRBD2
CASSESSLAGAHTGELFF
TGCGCCAGCAGTGAGAGTTCACTAGCGGGGGCCCACACCGGGGAGCTGTTTTTT
>TRBV27|TRBJ1-4|-|-
CASSSGAAGEKLFF
TGTGCCAGCAGCTCCGGGGCGGCGGGAGAAAAACTGTTTTTT
>TRBV7-2|TRBJ1-5|-|-
CASSWRTNQPQHF
TGTGCCAGCAGTTGGCGGACAAATCAGCCCCAGCATTTT
>TRBV27|TRBJ2-1|once|-
CASSSSIRRAGNEQFF
TGTGCCAGCAGTTCGTCGATCAGGAGGGCCGGAAATGAGCAGTTCTTC
>TRBV6-1|TRBJ1-3|-|-
CASSELAVSGNTIYF
TGTGCCAGCAGTGAATTGGCGGTCTCTGGAAACACCATATATTTT
>TRBV4-1|TRBJ2-3|-|-
CASSQERGAGETDTQYF
TGCGCCAGCAGCCAAGAGCGAGGAGCAGGGGAGACAGATACGCAGTATTTT